Below, 32 T cell receptor beta chains from the same sample are listed, as sequenced in a study of blood T cell repertoires in COVID-19. Sequencing used immunoSEQ multiplex PCR; TCRdb keeps in-frame clones, though not all of them. Altogether about 100,000 clones are present, about 77% being singletons, with the ten largest covering about 12%. The sample consisted of peripheral blood. The source of these receptors is a woman aged 70-85 years with acute or convalescent COVID-19.

This clone was picked up a small number of times. The J gene is TRBJ2-1, the V gene TRBV10-3, with D uncertain. This CDR3 is built from 12 residues. CDR1 is ENHRY and CDR2 is SYGVKD in the germline V gene. Trimming took 7 bases from V and 10 from J, leaving 14 bases between them. The chain's CDR3 is CAINDGAIEQFF. The CDR3 DNA follows: TGTGCCATCAATGACGGTGCGATAGAGCAGTTCTTC.

This rearrangement joins TRBV9 to TRBJ1-1; D perhaps matches TRBD1 (6 bases). Germline-derived CDR1 and CDR2 are SGDLS and YYNGEE. Trimming stripped 5 bases from V and 4 bases from J, with 18 bases between. The CDR3 consists of 15 residues. DNA of the CDR3: TGTGCCAGCAGTCCCCGGGGGGCCGGGGGCACTGAAGCTTTCTTT. This encodes CASSPRGAGGTEAFF.

V gene TRBV5-4 combines with J gene TRBJ2-7; 13 positions match TRBD2. The CDR3 has 15 residues. The germline gives CDR1 SGHNT, CDR2 YYREEE (reference sequence). V trimming: 3 bases; J trimming: 2 bases; junction bases outside the gene matches: 2. CDR3 protein: CASSSGLAGTYEQYV. CDR3 nucleotide sequence: TGTGCCAGCAGCTCGGGACTAGCGGGAACCTACGAGCAGTACGTC.

J is TRBJ1-1 and V is TRBV25-1, with TRBD1 matching 7 bases. J was trimmed by 6 bases and V by 1 base; bases with no gene match: 2. The CDR3 is 13 residues long. Per germline, CDR1 MGHDK and CDR2 SYGVNS. The CDR3: CASSELGGPEAFF. The CDR3 DNA is TGTGCCAGCAGTGAATTAGGGGGCCCTGAAGCTTTCTTT.

J is TRBJ1-6 and V is TRBV2; a weak D match, TRBD1 (6 bases). Germline V gene lookup returns CDR1 SNHLY and CDR2 FYNNEI. V dropped 6 bases and J dropped 10 bases, with 22 bases sitting between them. This CDR3 spans 16 amino acids. The CDR3 protein is CASRRTAPVLDSPLHF. DNA of the CDR3: TGTGCCAGCAGAAGGACAGCCCCCGTTCTGGACTCACCCCTCCACTTT.

V usage is TRBV28 and J usage is TRBJ1-5; 8 bases map to TRBD1. The CDR3 sequence is 15 residues long. CDR1 is MDHEN and CDR2 is SYDVKM in the germline V gene. The trim removed 6 bases at V and 5 bases at J, leaving 9 bases unmatched. The CDR3 bases are TGTGCCAGCAGCCCTGGAGACAGGGGATATCAGCCCCAGCATTTT. This encodes CASSPGDRGYQPQHF. The full variable domain, completed using reference TRBV28 and TRBJ1-5, is DVKVTQSSRYLVKRTGEKVFLECVQDMDHENMFWYRQDPGLGLRLIYFSYDVKMKEKGDIPEGYSVSREKKERFSLILESASTNQTSMYLCASSPGDRGYQPQHFGDGTRLSIL.

The chain is built from TRBV12-3 or TRBV12-4 and TRBJ2-3, with no clear D. Deletions cut 7 bases from V and 9 bases from J, with 17 bases between. The CDR3 consists of 13 residues. Here the CDR3 DNA reads TGTGCCAGCACCCCCATTGTCGCAGGAACGCAGTATTTT. This gives the protein CASTPIVAGTQYF.

The rearrangement links TRBV30 to TRBJ2-1, with TRBD2 matching over 11 bases. J was trimmed by 9 bases and V by 2 bases; bases with no gene match: 6. Germline loops: CDR1 GTSNPN, CDR2 SVGIG (reference sequence). The CDR3 loop spans 14 amino acids. CDR3 DNA: TGTGCCTGGAGTATAACTAGCGGGGGCATTGAGCAGTTCTTC. Translated: CAWSITSGGIEQFF.

Only a few counts were recorded for this clone. The gene calls are TRBV3-1 (or the pseudogene TRBV3-2) and TRBJ1-2; D might be TRBD1 (5 bases). V was clipped by 0 bases and J by 7 bases, with 9 bases between them. The CDR3 loop spans 13 amino acids. Germline V gene lookup returns CDR1 LGHDT and CDR2 YNNKEL (reference sequence). The CDR3, as DNA: TGTGCCAGCAGCCAAGATCCCGGGGGTGGCTACACCTTC. It codes for CASSQDPGGGYTF.

The chain is built from TRBV2 and TRBJ2-1; TRBD2 matches 10 bases. The length of the CDR3 is 15 residues. The trim removed 4 bases at V and 7 bases at J, leaving 7 bases unmatched. CDR1 is SNHLY and CDR2 is FYNNEI in the germline V gene. Written as DNA, the CDR3 is TGTGCCAGCAGTGGTGACAGCGGGGGGGCTAATGAGCAGTTCTTC. Protein sequence: CASSGDSGGANEQFF.

The gene calls are TRBV7-3 and TRBJ2-1; TRBD1 aligns across 8 bases. The CDR3 loop spans 14 amino acids. Germline V gene sequence: CDR1 SGHTA, CDR2 FQGTGA. The V and J ends lost 5 bases and 1 base, in that order; junction bases with no gene match: 1. Here the CDR3 reads CASSRQGSYNEQFF. In DNA form, the CDR3 reads TGTGCCAGCAGCCGACAGGGGTCCTACAATGAGCAGTTCTTC.

This clone appeared a few times. The chain uses TRBV10-3 and TRBJ1-5; TRBD1 might be the D (6 bases). This CDR3 region has 15 residues. The V and J ends lost 4 bases and 4 bases respectively, with 14 bases between them. Germline V gives CDR1 ENHRY, CDR2 SYGVKD. The CDR3, as DNA: TGTGCCATCAGTGGGGGGCGGACAGCTAATCAGCCCCAGCATTTT. It codes for CAISGGRTANQPQHF.

The DNA of the CDR3 is TGTGCCAGCAGCCAAGGATGGACAGGGGGCCGTAGGGACACTGAAGCTTTCTTT. It is translated as CASSQGWTGGRRDTEAFF. V gene TRBV3-1 (or the pseudogene TRBV3-2) combines with J gene TRBJ1-1, with TRBD1 matching 11 bases. V trimming: 1 base; J trimming: 3 bases; junction bases outside the gene matches: 10. CDR3 length equals 18 residues. The V gene's germline CDR1 is LGHDT and CDR2 YNNKEL (reference sequence).

The table lists this clone with a few counts. The chain is built from TRBV27 and TRBJ1-2; a weak D match, TRBD1 (5 bases). The CDR3 sequence is 13 residues long. The V and J ends lost 8 bases and 2 bases respectively, with 12 bases between them. Looked up from germline, CDR1 is MNHEY and CDR2 is SMNVEV (reference sequence). The CDR3: CASRSRVNYGYTF. The CDR3 DNA reads as TGTGCCAGCCGGAGCAGGGTAAACTATGGCTACACCTTC.

CDR3 bases: TGTGCCAGCAGCTGGGGAACAGGGGACACCGGGGAGCTGTTTTTT. It codes for CASSWGTGDTGELFF. The rearrangement joins TRBV5-5 to TRBJ2-2; TRBD1 matches at 7 bases. The V segment lost 3 bases and the J segment 3 bases; nucleotides outside the gene matches: 5. The CDR3 totals 15 residues. CDR1 and CDR2 (germline): SGHKS, YYEKEE (reference sequence).

The rearrangement uses TRBV6-5 and TRBJ1-2, with D unclear. V lost 6 bases, J lost 8 bases, and 13 bases lay in between. Per the germline V gene, CDR1 is MNHEY and CDR2 is SVGAGI. This CDR3 is 12 amino acids long. The CDR3 region has the DNA TGTGCCAGCAGGGACTTTGGGGAGGGCTACACCTTC. Residues: CASRDFGEGYTF.

The chain is built from TRBV7-3 and TRBJ2-3; D is possibly TRBD2 (7 bases). CDR1 SGHTA and CDR2 FQGTGA come from the germline V gene. V gave up 2 bases and J gave up 4 bases, with 10 bases separating them. The CDR3 totals 14 residues. The DNA of the CDR3 is TGTGCCAGCAGCTTAGGGGGGGCCCCAGATACGCAGTATTTT. Translated, it gives CASSLGGAPDTQYF.

This chain links TRBV20-1 with TRBJ2-3; 8 bases align to TRBD1. Germline V gene lookup returns CDR1 DFQATT and CDR2 SNEGSKA (reference sequence). Trimming took 3 bases from V and 3 from J; bases not matched to a gene: 5. This CDR3 has 14 amino acids. The chain's CDR3 is CSASSRGRTDTQYF. CDR3 bases: TGCAGTGCTAGTAGCAGGGGGCGAACAGATACGCAGTATTTT.

The chain employs TRBV7-2 and TRBJ2-3; the match to TRBD2 covers 10 bases. Germline CDR1 reads SGHTA; CDR2 reads FQGNSA. Germline trimming cut 5 bases from V and 2 bases from J; bases unmatched to any gene: 7. This CDR3 has 16 amino acids. The CDR3 is CASSPLAGALTDTQYF. The CDR3 DNA sequence: TGTGCCAGCAGCCCCCTAGCGGGGGCCCTCACAGATACGCAGTATTTT.

J is TRBJ1-3 and V is TRBV5-5; 7 positions agree with TRBD1. Unmatched junction bases numbered 11, after V lost 1 base and J lost 4 bases. This CDR3 is built from 17 residues. Germline V gene data show CDR1 as SGHKS and CDR2 as YYEKEE (reference sequence). Written as DNA, the CDR3 is TGTGCCAGCAGCTTGTCCCCCAACAGGGGTTCCGGAAACACCATATATTTT. Residues: CASSLSPNRGSGNTIYF.

This clone was seen ten or more times. This chain joins TRBV10-3 and TRBJ2-1, with 8 positions matching TRBD2. Germline loops: CDR1 ENHRY, CDR2 SYGVKD. Trimming at V came to 0 bases and at J to 2 bases, leaving 12 bases not matched to a gene. This CDR3 has 19 amino acids. The CDR3 loop is CAISESIGERGTTYNEQFF. The CDR3 DNA is TGTGCCATCAGTGAGTCGATAGGGGAGCGGGGGACTACCTACAATGAGCAGTTCTTC.

The V and J genes are TRBV29-1 and TRBJ2-1; TRBD1 matches 9 bases. From germline, CDR1 is SQVTM and CDR2 ANQGSEA. Trimming removed 6 bases from V and 6 bases from J; junction bases left unmatched: 3. The CDR3 consists of 12 residues. CDR3: CSVGQGGNEQFF. CDR3 nucleotides: TGCAGCGTGGGACAGGGAGGCAATGAGCAGTTCTTC.

This chain uses TRBV19 with TRBJ2-3; 9 bases match TRBD1. The V gene end was trimmed by 1 base and the J gene end by 8 bases; junction bases not matched to a gene: 10. The germline V gene encodes CDR1 LNHDA and CDR2 SQIVND (reference sequence). This CDR3 is built from 16 residues. The CDR3 protein is CASSIVGTGNVGTQYF. Written as DNA, the CDR3 is TGTGCCAGTAGTATAGTTGGGACAGGGAACGTCGGTACGCAGTATTTT.

The rearrangement links TRBV10-3 to TRBJ1-3; no definite D call. Trimming pared 9 bases from V and 0 bases from J, leaving 6 bases between. The CDR3 totals 12 residues. Germline CDR1 is ENHRY and CDR2 is SYGVKD. CDR3: CAIEGSGNTIYF. DNA of the CDR3: TGTGCCATAGAGGGCTCTGGAAACACCATATATTTT.

The CDR3 protein is CASSYSTGMGTEAFF. In DNA, the CDR3 is TGTGCCAGCAGTTACTCGACAGGGATGGGCACTGAAGCTTTCTTT. The V and J genes are TRBV6-5 and TRBJ1-1; 7 bases agree with TRBD1. There are 15 residues in the CDR3. Germline V gives CDR1 MNHEY, CDR2 SVGAGI. J lost 4 bases, V lost 0 bases, and 5 bases had no gene match.

The rearrangement uses TRBV4-1 and TRBJ1-5; TRBD1 matches 7 bases. The CDR3 runs 17 residues. V shed 3 bases and J 3 bases; nucleotides not matched to a gene: 11. CDR1 is MGHRA, CDR2 YSYEKL, per germline. CDR3 coding DNA: TGCGCCAGCAGCCACCGTGGGACAGCCCTTTTCAATCAGCCCCAGCATTTT. The encoded protein is CASSHRGTALFNQPQHF.

This clone was seen just once. V usage is TRBV7-9 and J usage is TRBJ1-1; D remains unclear. Per the germline V gene, CDR1 is SEHNR and CDR2 is FQNEAQ (reference sequence). The CDR3 is 13 residues long. V was clipped by 5 bases and J by 1 base, with 8 bases between them. CDR3: CASSDSGNTEAFF. As DNA, the CDR3 is TGTGCCAGCAGCGATTCAGGGAACACTGAAGCTTTCTTT.

The chain is built from TRBV6-6 and TRBJ2-5, with TRBD2 matching 13 bases. CDR1 is MNHNY and CDR2 is SVGAGI in the germline V gene (reference sequence). Trimming took 4 bases from V and 2 from J; bases not matched to a gene: 4. The CDR3 sequence is 16 residues long. The CDR3 reads CASSSTSGGQQETQYF. The CDR3 nucleotides are TGTGCCAGCAGTTCGACTAGCGGGGGGCAACAAGAGACCCAGTACTTC.

This chain uses TRBV10-3 with TRBJ1-6; tentative D call: TRBD1 (5 bases). The CDR3 consists of 13 residues. V was cut by 6 bases and J by 7 bases, with 10 bases left in between. CDR1 and CDR2 (germline): ENHRY, SYGVKD. For the CDR3, the DNA is TGTGCCATCAGCACAGGTCAGAATTCACCCCTCCACTTT. Amino acid sequence: CAISTGQNSPLHF.

The chain joins TRBV5-1 to TRBJ2-7, with 7 bases fitting TRBD1. This CDR3 region has 15 residues. Germline CDR1 SGHRS, CDR2 YFSETQ. J gave up 3 bases and V 0 bases, and 6 bases lay outside the gene matches. Here the CDR3 reads CASSLGGTADYEQYV. The CDR3 DNA sequence: TGCGCCAGCAGCTTGGGAGGGACAGCCGACTACGAGCAGTACGTC.

This clone showed up just a few times. The chain combines TRBV6-5 with TRBJ1-6, with a tentative D call TRBD1 (5 bases). The germline V gene has CDR1 MNHEY and CDR2 SVGAGI. V was shortened by 10 bases and J by 5 bases, with 12 bases between the two germline ends. The CDR3 runs to 13 residues. This CDR3 reads CATGGGNNSPLHF. CDR3 DNA sequence: TGTGCCACTGGTGGGGGGAATAATTCACCCCTCCACTTT.

This clone is a singleton in its sample. The chain employs TRBV6-6 and TRBJ1-3, with TRBD1 matching over 7 bases. Germline-derived CDR1 and CDR2 are MNHNY and SVGAGI (reference sequence). V lost 5 bases, J lost 4 bases, and 5 bases stayed unmatched. CDR3 size: 14 residues. CDR3 bases: TGTGCCAGCAGTAGACAGGGCGCCGGAAACACCATATATTTT. Amino acid sequence: CASSRQGAGNTIYF.